Listed below are T cell receptor beta chains from one sample, sequenced in a study of CD8 T cells in Susac syndrome. One entry per CDR3 protein results from TCRdb running MiXCR on the immunoSEQ multiplex PCR reads. The table includes about 130,000 distinct CDR3 sequences, approximately 90% detected once. What was sequenced was CD8+ T cells from PBMCs. The receptors originated from a human donor with multiple sclerosis. Each CDR3 is given with its conserved first and last residue.

V gene: TRBV5-4; CDR3 protein: CASSFYSGNTGELFF
V gene: TRBV5-4; CDR3 protein: CASTFELAGDSNGYTF
V gene: TRBV7-8; CDR3 protein: CASSLLSASYEQYF
V gene: TRBV10-3; CDR3 protein: CAISELRDRGVEAFF
V gene: TRBV27; CDR3 protein: CASSLLAHQETQYF
V gene: TRBV7-8; CDR3 protein: CASSSLAFMNTEAFF
V gene: TRBV10-3; CDR3 protein: CAISESIGRSIGELFF
V gene: TRBV15; CDR3 protein: CATSSGSSYNEQFF
V gene: TRBV15; CDR3 protein: CATSRNRAPQETQYF
V gene: TRBV14; CDR3 protein: CASSQAAAEYQETQYF
V gene: TRBV4-3; CDR3 protein: CASSQDSSYEQYF
V gene: TRBV29-1; CDR3 protein: CSVDSAGELFF
V gene: TRBV3-1; CDR3 protein: CASSSRLAGEYEQYF
V gene: TRBV9; CDR3 protein: CASSVVTGESSYNEQFF
V gene: TRBV15; CDR3 protein: CATSAGTHTYEQYF
V gene: TRBV7-7; CDR3 protein: CASSPVAGGPGNEQFF
V gene: TRBV20-1; CDR3 protein: CSAGTVNTGELFF
V gene: TRBV5-6; CDR3 protein: CASSAGGSGDYEQYF
V gene: TRBV6-1; CDR3 protein: CASSGFTEAFF
V gene: TRBV24-1; CDR3 protein: CATSAPIGGVYEQYF
V gene: TRBV19; CDR3 protein: CASSTNSSPETFF
V gene: TRBV20-1; CDR3 protein: CSARLDYSGANVLTF